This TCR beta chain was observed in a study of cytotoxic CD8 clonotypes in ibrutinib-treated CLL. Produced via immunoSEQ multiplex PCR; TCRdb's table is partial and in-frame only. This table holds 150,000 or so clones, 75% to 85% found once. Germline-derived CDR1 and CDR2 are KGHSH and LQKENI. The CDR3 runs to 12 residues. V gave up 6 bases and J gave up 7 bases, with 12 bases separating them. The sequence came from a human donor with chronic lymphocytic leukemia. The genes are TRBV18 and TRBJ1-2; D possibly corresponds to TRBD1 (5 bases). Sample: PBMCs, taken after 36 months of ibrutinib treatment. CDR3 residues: CASSEDGGGYTF. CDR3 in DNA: TGTGCCAGCTCGGAGGATGGGGGTGGCTACACCTTC.